Below are 8 T cell receptor beta chains sequenced from a single sample in a study of T cells after yellow fever vaccination. TCRdb re-analysed the 5' RACE reads in MiXCR, keeping a single row per CDR3 protein. Among a few hundred thousand distinct CDR3 sequences listed, less than 20% were seen once. Sequenced material: PBMCs, taken 5 to 6 days after the first yellow fever vaccination. These receptors all stem from a man between 18 and 29 years old who received the YFV17D yellow fever vaccine.

The rearrangement links TRBV18 to TRBJ2-4, with D possibly TRBD1 on 6 matching bases. V lost 2 bases to trimming and J lost 5 bases, with 13 bases between them. CDR3 length: 15 amino acids. Germline loops: CDR1 KGHSH, CDR2 LQKENI. The CDR3 is CASSPSGQGQNIQYF. In nucleotides, the CDR3 is TGTGCCAGCTCACCATCCGGTCAGGGGCAAAACATTCAGTACTTC.

As concerns this clonotype: Its ends do not fully match the called genes, so a read error is possible. This chain uses TRBV7-9 with TRBJ1-2, with D possibly matching TRBD1 (6 bases). CDR3 length: 12 residues. Germline V lookup: CDR1 SEHNR, CDR2 FQNEAQ (reference sequence). In DNA, the CDR3 is TGTGCCAGCAGCTTAGAGGGTCCGGACAGCCTCTTC. Translating gives CASSLEGPDSLF.

This clonotype was observed a few times. The V call is TRBV18, the J call TRBJ1-4, with D unclear. The CDR3 runs to 14 residues. CDR1 and CDR2 (germline): KGHSH, LQKENI. Trimming took 4 bases from V and 7 from J, leaving 13 bases between them. In DNA, the CDR3 is TGTGCCAGCTCACTCAATGGCAGCGGTGAAAAACTGTTTTTT. As protein: CASSLNGSGEKLFF.

This clonotype appeared a few times. CDR3 residues: CASSFLFQETQYF. The CDR3, as DNA: TGTGCCAGCAGCTTTCTTTTTCAAGAGACCCAGTACTTC. V gene TRBV7-9 combines with J gene TRBJ2-5, with D unclear. Germline V gives CDR1 SEHNR, CDR2 FQNEAQ (reference sequence). The V end was cut by 3 bases, the J end by 2 bases, with 7 bases between. This CDR3 region has 13 residues.

V gene TRBV7-2 combines with J gene TRBJ1-2, with D perhaps matching TRBD1 (5 bases). The CDR3 has 13 residues. Trimming took off 5 bases at V and 7 bases at J, with 14 bases between the two ends. The germline CDR1 and CDR2 sequences are SGHTA and FQGNSA. The CDR3 coding sequence is TGTGCCAGCAGCCTTTGGGGGACTTTTGGCTACACCTTC. Its translation: CASSLWGTFGYTF.

This clonotype occurred many times. The chain links TRBV4-2 to TRBJ2-3, with 9 bases aligning to TRBD2. CDR1 and CDR2 from the germline V gene are LGHNA and YNFKEQ. This CDR3 spans 13 amino acids. Trimming removed 6 bases from V and 3 bases from J; junction bases left unmatched: 1. In DNA, the CDR3 is TGTGCCAGCAGAGCGGGGGGAACAGATACGCAGTATTTT. Translated, it gives CASRAGGTDTQYF.

The chain couples TRBV6-2 or TRBV6-3 to TRBJ2-2; a possible D gene is TRBD1 (5 bases). The germline V gene encodes CDR1 MNHEY and CDR2 SVGEGT. V lost 6 bases and J 5 bases, leaving 16 bases between the germline ends. The CDR3 has 15 residues. The DNA of the CDR3 is TGTGCCAGCAGAGGGTATAAGGGGTCGACCGGGGAGCTGTTTTTT. It translates to CASRGYKGSTGELFF.

V usage is TRBV7-3 and J usage is TRBJ1-1; weak D call: TRBD1 (6 bases). This CDR3 spans 15 amino acids. Per the germline V gene, CDR1 is SGHTA and CDR2 is FQGTGA. V lost 0 bases, J lost 5 bases, and 13 bases lay in between. CDR3 in amino acids: CASSLTPGGRTEAFF. The CDR3 region has the DNA TGTGCCAGCAGCTTAACCCCCGGGGGCCGGACTGAAGCTTTCTTT.